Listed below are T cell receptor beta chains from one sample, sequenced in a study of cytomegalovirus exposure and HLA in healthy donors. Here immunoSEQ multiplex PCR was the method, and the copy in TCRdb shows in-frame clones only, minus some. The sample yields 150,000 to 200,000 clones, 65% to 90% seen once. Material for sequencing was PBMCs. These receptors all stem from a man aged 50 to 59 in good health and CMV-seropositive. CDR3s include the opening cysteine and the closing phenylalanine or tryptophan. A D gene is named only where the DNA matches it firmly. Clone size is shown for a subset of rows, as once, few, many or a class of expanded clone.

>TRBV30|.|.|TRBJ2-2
TGTGCCTGGATCAGGAGGACCGGGGAGCTGTTTTTT
CAWIRRTGELFF
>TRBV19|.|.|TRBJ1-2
TGTGCCAGTAGTATCTCCAGCTATGGCTACACCTTC
CASSISSYGYTF
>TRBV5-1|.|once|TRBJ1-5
TGCGCCAGCAGCTTGGAACAGGGAAGGGATCAGCCCCAGCATTTT
CASSLEQGRDQPQHF
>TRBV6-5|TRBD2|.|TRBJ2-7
TGTGCCAGCAGTAAGCGGGGCAGGCCAGACGAGCAGTACTTC
CASSKRGRPDEQYF
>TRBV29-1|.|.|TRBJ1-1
TGCAGCGCTCTAGCGGTTGGGGGGGCTGAAGCTTTCTTT
CSALAVGGAEAFF
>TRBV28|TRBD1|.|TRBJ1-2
TGTGCCAGCATGGGCCCGGGACAGGGTGACTATGGCTACACCTTC
CASMGPGQGDYGYTF
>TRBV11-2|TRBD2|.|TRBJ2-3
TGTGCCAGCAGCTTAAATCTAGCGGGGGGCAGAGATACGCAGTATTTT
CASSLNLAGGRDTQYF
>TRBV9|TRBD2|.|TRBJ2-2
TGTGCCAGCAGCCCCAGACTAGCGGGAGGGCCGGGCGGGGAGCTGTTTTTT
CASSPRLAGGPGGELFF
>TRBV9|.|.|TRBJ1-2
TGTGCCAGCAGCTCACCGACTCGGAGGAACTATGGCTACACCTTC
CASSSPTRRNYGYTF
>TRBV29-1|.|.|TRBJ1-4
TGCAGCGTTGTGGGGGACACTTATGAAAAACTGTTTTTT
CSVVGDTYEKLFF